This T cell receptor beta chain was retrieved from a study of blood T cell repertoires in COVID-19. Study in general: COVID-19 samples collected from the United States, Italy and Spain covered acute and convalescent phases. T cells, B-cell-depleted T cells, or PBMCs supplied cDNA or gDNA.

In the study's own analysis: Researchers report that nucleated cell counts were estimated from reference gene primer amplification. Method: immunoSEQ multiplex PCR; TCRdb's copy keeps in-frame clones and lacks some. The V and J calls and clone size come from that table; D and trimming were worked out from the DNA. The sample contains tens of thousands of clones, 81% of which appear only once. Germline CDR1 SEHNR, CDR2 FQNEAQ (reference sequence). CDR3 length: 15 residues. Trimming left V 2 bases short and J 9 bases short, with 14 bases between. The source of this sequence is a man older than 75 with active or convalescent COVID-19. Sequenced sample: peripheral blood. V is TRBV7-9 and J is TRBJ1-6, with D possibly matching TRBD1 (6 bases). In nucleotides, the CDR3 is TGTGCCAGCAGCTTAAGGGGGAGTGGGGTTTCACCCCTCCACTTT. Translated: CASSLRGSGVSPLHF. Drawing the rest from reference TRBV7-9 and TRBJ1-6, the complete variable domain is DTGVSQNPRHKITKRGQNVTFRCDPISEHNRLYWYRQTLGQGPEFLTYFQNEAQLEKSRLLSDRFSAERPKGSFSTLEIQRTEQGDSAMYLCASSLRGSGVSPLHFGNGTRLTVT.